These T cell receptor beta chains were read from a single sample in a study of T-cell memory formation after mild COVID-19. TCRdb fed the 5' RACE reads into MiXCR, producing one record per CDR3 protein. The repertoire includes roughly 86,000 distinct CDR3 sequences, over 13% of them detected once, and about 43% sits in the top ten. The sequenced material came from PBMCs or a T cell subset sorted from them (not recorded which). The receptors were sampled from a young man who had mild COVID-19 (a few samples of this study predate the infection). Cell type and time point are not known. CDR3s include the opening cysteine and the closing phenylalanine or tryptophan. The order of the fields is V gene, D gene, J gene, clone size, CDR3 DNA, CDR3 protein. The D gene is left open where the match is weak. For some rows the clone size is stated as once, few or many, or as a class when expanded; others skip it.

v_call: TRBV12-3/TRBV12-4; d_call: .; j_call: TRBJ2-5; clone_size: few; cdr3_nt: TGTGCCAGCAGTCCAACAGGGATGGGAGGAGAGACCCAGTACTTC; cdr3_aa: CASSPTGMGGETQYF
v_call: TRBV7-9; d_call: TRBD2; j_call: TRBJ2-1; clone_size: .; cdr3_nt: TGTGCCAGCAGCCCCCGGACTAGCGGAGGGGATCACAATGAGCAGTTCTTC; cdr3_aa: CASSPRTSGGDHNEQFF
v_call: TRBV30; d_call: TRBD1; j_call: TRBJ2-4; clone_size: .; cdr3_nt: TGTGCCTGGAGTGGACCGACAGGGGTCATGAACATTCAGTACTTC; cdr3_aa: CAWSGPTGVMNIQYF
v_call: TRBV4-2; d_call: .; j_call: TRBJ2-5; clone_size: few; cdr3_nt: TGTGCCAGCAGCCAAGCGTTCCCTCAAGGCAGAGAGACCCAGTACTTC; cdr3_aa: CASSQAFPQGRETQYF
v_call: TRBV3-1; d_call: TRBD1; j_call: TRBJ1-2; clone_size: many; cdr3_nt: TGTGCCAGCAGCCAAGATTCATGGCAGGGGGCCGGTGACGGCTACACCTTC; cdr3_aa: CASSQDSWQGAGDGYTF
v_call: TRBV7-6; d_call: .; j_call: TRBJ2-2; clone_size: few; cdr3_nt: TGTGCCAGCGACGAAGAGGGGAACACCGGGGAGCTGTTTTTT; cdr3_aa: CASDEEGNTGELFF
v_call: TRBV9; d_call: TRBD1; j_call: TRBJ1-2; clone_size: .; cdr3_nt: TGTGCCAGAAGCGTAGGGACAGGAGGGGACTATGGCTACACCTTC; cdr3_aa: CARSVGTGGDYGYTF
v_call: TRBV6-2/TRBV6-3; d_call: .; j_call: TRBJ1-5; clone_size: .; cdr3_nt: TGTGCCAGCAGTTACTCGCGCTCGGCAGGCGACGTAGAAATCAATCAGCCCCAGCATTTT; cdr3_aa: CASSYSRSAGDVEINQPQHF
v_call: TRBV19; d_call: .; j_call: TRBJ2-3; clone_size: .; cdr3_nt: TGTGCCAGTAGTAACCTCTTAACAGATACGCAGTATTTT; cdr3_aa: CASSNLLTDTQYF
v_call: TRBV2; d_call: TRBD1; j_call: TRBJ2-2; clone_size: .; cdr3_nt: TGTGCCAGCAGCCGAGCCGGGACAGTTAACACCGGGGAGCTGTTTTTT; cdr3_aa: CASSRAGTVNTGELFF
v_call: TRBV6-6; d_call: .; j_call: TRBJ2-3; clone_size: many; cdr3_nt: TGTGCCAGCAGTTACTCTAAATGGGGGAAGGGGGCAGATACGCAGTATTTT; cdr3_aa: CASSYSKWGKGADTQYF
v_call: TRBV7-9; d_call: .; j_call: TRBJ2-3; clone_size: few; cdr3_nt: TGTGCCAGCAGTACCCCGCCCCCGTATACGCAGTATTTT; cdr3_aa: CASSTPPPYTQYF
v_call: TRBV6-2/TRBV6-3; d_call: .; j_call: TRBJ2-7; clone_size: few; cdr3_nt: TGTGCCAGCGATAACGGCTCCTACGAGCAGTACTTC; cdr3_aa: CASDNGSYEQYF
v_call: TRBV7-2; d_call: .; j_call: TRBJ1-2; clone_size: few; cdr3_nt: TGTGCCAGCAGCTTAAGAGCGCGAGATGTCTATGGCTACACCTTC; cdr3_aa: CASSLRARDVYGYTF
v_call: TRBV5-1; d_call: TRBD1; j_call: TRBJ1-1; clone_size: .; cdr3_nt: TGCGCCAGCAGTCCTCCGGGACAGGGGCTCGAAGCTTTCTTT; cdr3_aa: CASSPPGQGLEAFF
v_call: TRBV6-6; d_call: .; j_call: TRBJ1-2; clone_size: few; cdr3_nt: TGTGCCAGCAGTTACCGGACCGTAAACTATGGCTACACCTTC; cdr3_aa: CASSYRTVNYGYTF
v_call: TRBV4-3; d_call: TRBD2; j_call: TRBJ2-3; clone_size: few; cdr3_nt: TGCGCCAGCAGCCAAGATGGAGCGGGGGGCACAGATACGCAGTATTTT; cdr3_aa: CASSQDGAGGTDTQYF
v_call: TRBV7-9; d_call: TRBD2; j_call: TRBJ2-3; clone_size: many; cdr3_nt: TGTGCCAGCAGCTTCGCTAGACTAGCGGGGTCGGTAGATACGCAGTATTTT; cdr3_aa: CASSFARLAGSVDTQYF
v_call: TRBV4-1; d_call: TRBD1; j_call: TRBJ1-1; clone_size: .; cdr3_nt: TGCGCCAGCAGCCGACAGGGGGATGAAGCTTTCTTT; cdr3_aa: CASSRQGDEAFF
v_call: TRBV19; d_call: .; j_call: TRBJ2-7; clone_size: .; cdr3_nt: TGTGCCAGTAGTATGGGACCTATTTACGAGCAGTACTTC; cdr3_aa: CASSMGPIYEQYF
v_call: TRBV4-3; d_call: .; j_call: TRBJ2-3; clone_size: many; cdr3_nt: TGCGCCAGCAGCCTCAGGCGTATCGGCACAGATACGCAGTATTTT; cdr3_aa: CASSLRRIGTDTQYF
v_call: TRBV28; d_call: .; j_call: TRBJ1-5; clone_size: few; cdr3_nt: TGTGCCAGCACCACTGGGGGCATCAATCAGCCCCAGCATTTT; cdr3_aa: CASTTGGINQPQHF
v_call: TRBV24-1; d_call: TRBD1; j_call: TRBJ2-3; clone_size: once; cdr3_nt: TGTGCCACCAGTGGTGGGGACAGGCTCACAGATACGCAGTATTTT; cdr3_aa: CATSGGDRLTDTQYF
v_call: TRBV30; d_call: TRBD1; j_call: TRBJ1-5; clone_size: .; cdr3_nt: TGTGCCTGGAGCGCGGGACAGGGGCATCAGCCCCAGCATTTT; cdr3_aa: CAWSAGQGHQPQHF
v_call: TRBV5-1; d_call: .; j_call: TRBJ2-3; clone_size: .; cdr3_nt: TGCGCCAGCAGTTCTTTCGGCGGGAACACAGATACGCAGTATTTT; cdr3_aa: CASSSFGGNTDTQYF
v_call: TRBV5-5; d_call: TRBD2; j_call: TRBJ2-1; clone_size: once; cdr3_nt: TGTGCCAGCAGCGCCGGGGGGAGCTCCTACAATGAGCAGTTCTTC; cdr3_aa: CASSAGGSSYNEQFF
v_call: TRBV5-1; d_call: .; j_call: TRBJ2-5; clone_size: .; cdr3_nt: TGCGCCAGCAGCCCCCACCTCCAAGAGACCCAGTACTTC; cdr3_aa: CASSPHLQETQYF
v_call: TRBV4-1; d_call: .; j_call: TRBJ2-2; clone_size: .; cdr3_nt: TGCGCCAGCAGCCGTGGACGCACCGGGGAGCTGTTTTTT; cdr3_aa: CASSRGRTGELFF
v_call: TRBV15; d_call: .; j_call: TRBJ1-1; clone_size: few; cdr3_nt: TGTGCCACCAGCAGAGATGGTAGGGAGTGGGCTTTCTTT; cdr3_aa: CATSRDGREWAFF
v_call: TRBV5-1; d_call: TRBD2; j_call: TRBJ2-3; clone_size: .; cdr3_nt: TGCGCCAGCAGCTCCGAGACTAGCGGGGGTTGGATTAGTAGCACAGATACGCAGTATTTT; cdr3_aa: CASSSETSGGWISSTDTQYF
v_call: TRBV12-3/TRBV12-4; d_call: .; j_call: TRBJ2-7; clone_size: .; cdr3_nt: TGTGCCAGCGGGCGGGGAACCTACGAGCAGTACTTC; cdr3_aa: CASGRGTYEQYF
v_call: TRBV4-3; d_call: .; j_call: TRBJ2-1; clone_size: .; cdr3_nt: TGCGCCAGCAGCCAAGATACCCACGGCACAAGGGGCAATGAGCAGTTCTTC; cdr3_aa: CASSQDTHGTRGNEQFF
v_call: TRBV4-1; d_call: .; j_call: TRBJ1-1; clone_size: many; cdr3_nt: TGCGCCAGCAGCCTAAGGACTCTGGGCACTGAAGCTTTCTTT; cdr3_aa: CASSLRTLGTEAFF
v_call: TRBV12-3/TRBV12-4; d_call: .; j_call: TRBJ2-5; clone_size: few; cdr3_nt: TGTGCCAGCAGCTCCGGGGAGACCCAGTACTTC; cdr3_aa: CASSSGETQYF
v_call: TRBV6-5; d_call: TRBD1; j_call: TRBJ1-1; clone_size: .; cdr3_nt: TGTGCCAGCAGCCACAGGGGGAATGAAGCTTTCTTT; cdr3_aa: CASSHRGNEAFF
v_call: TRBV5-1; d_call: .; j_call: TRBJ2-7; clone_size: few; cdr3_nt: TGCGCCAGCAGCCCAGGCTTGCGCAGCTACGAGCAGTACTTC; cdr3_aa: CASSPGLRSYEQYF
v_call: TRBV7-9; d_call: TRBD1; j_call: TRBJ2-2; clone_size: few; cdr3_nt: TGTGCCAGCAGTCGACAGGGGGCCGGGGAGCTGTTTTTT; cdr3_aa: CASSRQGAGELFF
v_call: TRBV20-1; d_call: .; j_call: TRBJ2-2; clone_size: few; cdr3_nt: TGCAGTGCTAGAGATGGGGGAAGCGGGGAGCTGTTTTTT; cdr3_aa: CSARDGGSGELFF
v_call: TRBV7-8; d_call: .; j_call: TRBJ2-1; clone_size: few; cdr3_nt: TGTGCCAGCGAGGAGGGAGTGACCGGGATATACAATGAGCAGTTCTTC; cdr3_aa: CASEEGVTGIYNEQFF
v_call: TRBV4-1; d_call: .; j_call: TRBJ2-2; clone_size: .; cdr3_nt: TGCGCCAGCAGCCAAGAATCAGGCGGGCCCCTTCGTTCGGGGGAGCTGTTTTTT; cdr3_aa: CASSQESGGPLRSGELFF
v_call: TRBV29-1; d_call: .; j_call: TRBJ2-2; clone_size: .; cdr3_nt: TGCAGCGTTGAAAACGGGGAGCTGTTTTTT; cdr3_aa: CSVENGELFF
v_call: TRBV20-1; d_call: .; j_call: TRBJ1-1; clone_size: few; cdr3_nt: TGCAGTGCTAGAGAGGTATCAGGGGCCGGCACTGAAGCTTTCTTT; cdr3_aa: CSAREVSGAGTEAFF
v_call: TRBV12-3/TRBV12-4; d_call: .; j_call: TRBJ2-2; clone_size: many; cdr3_nt: TGTGCCAGCAGTTTTAACCGGGATCCTAACACCGGGGAGCTGTTTTTT; cdr3_aa: CASSFNRDPNTGELFF
v_call: TRBV25-1; d_call: .; j_call: TRBJ1-6; clone_size: .; cdr3_nt: TGTGCCAGCAGTGCCGGGACCTCCATCACCCTCCACTTT; cdr3_aa: CASSAGTSITLHF
v_call: TRBV20-1; d_call: .; j_call: TRBJ1-5; clone_size: few; cdr3_nt: TGCAGTGCTAGAACAGGGTCAAGCAATCAGCCCCAGCATTTT; cdr3_aa: CSARTGSSNQPQHF
v_call: TRBV6-2/TRBV6-3; d_call: .; j_call: TRBJ1-1; clone_size: few; cdr3_nt: TGTGCCAGCAGTTTTATGAACACTGAAGCTTTCTTT; cdr3_aa: CASSFMNTEAFF
v_call: TRBV7-6; d_call: .; j_call: TRBJ1-6; clone_size: few; cdr3_nt: TGTGCCAGCCGTTGGTCGCCGGCACCCCTCCACTTT; cdr3_aa: CASRWSPAPLHF
v_call: TRBV5-4; d_call: .; j_call: TRBJ2-2; clone_size: .; cdr3_nt: TGTGCCAGCAGCCGTCCTGAAGGCGGGGAGCTGTTTTTT; cdr3_aa: CASSRPEGGELFF
v_call: TRBV29-1; d_call: .; j_call: TRBJ1-2; clone_size: .; cdr3_nt: TGCAGCGTTGTCGGGGCAGGGTATGGCTACACCTTC; cdr3_aa: CSVVGAGYGYTF
v_call: TRBV20-1; d_call: .; j_call: TRBJ2-1; clone_size: many; cdr3_nt: TGCAGTGCTAGAGATAGGCAGCGGGCCTACAATGAGCAGTTCTTC; cdr3_aa: CSARDRQRAYNEQFF